The next 13 T cell receptor beta chains were all read from a single sample in a study of shared clonotypes between healthy human individuals (TCRdb year 2020). The library relied on the immunoSEQ multiplex PCR assay. Sourced from immuneACCESS, this table was stored by TCRdb with only in-frame sequences that have V and J called. A share of the clones is absent; for the studies checked, an unresolved V gene accounts for under half, and the remainder has no known explanation. The sample yields some 2.3 million clones; approximately 95% were counted once. About 0.39% of the sample comes from the top ten. Material: naive CD4+ T cells from PBMCs. Taken with the paper, the label for cell subset or site translates to: CD45RA+ positively selected. The origin of the receptors is a man between 18 and 29 years old in good health. Some clones in this sample may be carry-over from other donors' samples.

The V and J genes are TRBV5-1 and TRBJ2-2; D not certain. Germline CDR1 reads SGHRS; CDR2 reads YFSETQ. V gave up 0 bases and J gave up 8 bases, with 14 bases separating them. The CDR3 extends over 15 amino acids. The CDR3 DNA reads TGCGCCAGCAGCTTGGTGGGTCACCACCCTGGGGAGCTGTTTTTT. This codes for CASSLVGHHPGELFF.

In this sample, this clone turned up once. The chain combines TRBV5-6 with TRBJ2-7; 9 nucleotides align to TRBD2. The ends lost 4 bases at V and 4 bases at J; junction bases unmatched: 9. Germline CDR1 SGHDT, CDR2 YYEEEE. The CDR3 is made up of 15 amino acids. The CDR3 loop reads CASSLLAGEGYEQYF. The CDR3 DNA sequence: TGTGCCAGCAGCCTATTAGCGGGAGAAGGGTACGAGCAGTACTTC.

The V gene is TRBV4-1, the J gene TRBJ1-5; a possible D gene is TRBD1 (5 bases). CDR3 length: 16 amino acids. The germline CDR1 and CDR2 sequences are MGHRA and YSYEKL. The germline V and J ends were trimmed by 4 bases and 0 bases, with 13 bases remaining between them. This CDR3 reads CASSLRGDSSNQPQHF. In DNA, the CDR3 is TGCGCCAGCAGCCTTCGAGGGGATTCTAGCAATCAGCCCCAGCATTTT.

This clone has a handful of counts. The gene calls are TRBV5-1 and TRBJ1-5; no reliable D call. This CDR3 is built from 13 residues. The V end was cut by 5 bases, the J end by 15 bases, with 21 bases between. Germline CDR1 is SGHRS and CDR2 is YFSETQ. The CDR3 here is CASRVDPGGEWHF. In DNA, the CDR3 is TGCGCCAGCAGGGTGGACCCTGGAGGTGAGTGGCATTTT.

This chain joins TRBV14 and TRBJ2-2; possibly TRBD1 or TRBD2 for D (5 bases each). V was shortened by 2 bases and J by 0 bases, with 10 bases between the two germline ends. Per germline, CDR1 SGHDN and CDR2 FVKESK. This CDR3 region has 16 residues. The CDR3 nucleotides are TGTGCCAGCAGCCAAACCGGGACGGCGAACACCGGGGAGCTGTTTTTT. Protein product: CASSQTGTANTGELFF.

The chain recombines TRBV28 with TRBJ1-1, with D possibly being TRBD1 (5 bases). The CDR3 runs to 13 residues. V lost 2 bases and J lost 6, with 10 bases in between. The germline V gene has CDR1 MDHEN and CDR2 SYDVKM. The CDR3 spells CASSLPGSAEAFF. CDR3 DNA sequence: TGTGCCAGCAGTTTACCAGGGTCTGCTGAAGCTTTCTTT.

The J gene is TRBJ2-1, the V gene TRBV6-1; D not resolved. V shed 5 bases and J shed 8 bases, with 13 bases lying between them. Per the germline V gene, CDR1 is MNHNS and CDR2 is SASEGT. This CDR3 is 13 amino acids long. CDR3 DNA sequence: TGTGCCAGCAGTAAGACCGACCTCGATGAGCAGTTCTTC. It is translated as CASSKTDLDEQFF.

This chain uses TRBV5-5 with TRBJ1-2; a weak D match, TRBD1 (5 bases). The CDR3 has 16 amino acids. V was cut by 0 bases and J by 3 bases, with 15 bases left in between. In germline, CDR1 is SGHKS, CDR2 YYEKEE (reference sequence). As DNA, the CDR3 is TGTGCCAGCAGCTTGGGGTTCTCCGGGGCTCACTATGGCTACACCTTC. Protein product: CASSLGFSGAHYGYTF.

The rearrangement uses TRBV7-2 and TRBJ1-4, with D possibly matching TRBD1 (5 bases). From germline, CDR1 is SGHTA and CDR2 FQGNSA. This CDR3 contains 16 residues. The V end was cut by 0 bases, the J end by 6 bases, with 14 bases between. CDR3 residues: CASSLAGVRIDEKLFF. In DNA, the CDR3 is TGTGCCAGCAGCTTAGCAGGGGTTCGGATAGATGAAAAACTGTTTTTT.

CDR3 sequence reads: CASSPTWTGESYNEQFF. The CDR3 DNA reads TGTGCCAGCAGCCCGACCTGGACAGGTGAATCCTACAATGAGCAGTTCTTC. The chain is built from TRBV11-3 and TRBJ2-1, with 7 bases aligning to TRBD1. The CDR3 sequence is 17 residues long. Germline CDR1 SGHNT, CDR2 YENEEA. V trimming: 5 bases; J trimming: 1 base; junction bases outside the gene matches: 11.

The gene calls are TRBV27 and TRBJ1-1; D gene ambiguous. Deletions cut 2 bases from V and 5 bases from J, with 12 bases between. The CDR3 runs to 14 residues. Germline V gene lookup returns CDR1 MNHEY and CDR2 SMNVEV (reference sequence). This CDR3 reads CASSLSRMVTEAFF. In DNA form, the CDR3 reads TGTGCCAGCAGTTTAAGCCGCATGGTGACTGAAGCTTTCTTT.

With regard to this clone: This sample also contains other DNA sequences that code for the same CDR3. The chain recombines TRBV19 with TRBJ1-5; D gene unclear. Germline-derived CDR1 and CDR2 are LNHDA and SQIVND (reference sequence). This CDR3 is 14 amino acids long. V was trimmed by 1 base and J by 3 bases, leaving 7 bases between them. The CDR3 sequence is CASSIVGLNQPQHF. CDR3 sequence (DNA): TGTGCCAGTAGTATAGTGGGCCTCAATCAGCCCCAGCATTTT.

V usage is TRBV27 and J usage is TRBJ2-7; TRBD1 agrees at 10 bases. Germline CDR1 is MNHEY and CDR2 is SMNVEV (reference sequence). V lost 4 bases, J lost 8 bases, and 5 bases stayed unmatched. There are 13 residues in the CDR3. This CDR3 reads CASSSQDRGKQYF. CDR3 sequence (DNA): TGTGCCAGCAGTTCCCAGGACAGGGGGAAGCAGTACTTC.